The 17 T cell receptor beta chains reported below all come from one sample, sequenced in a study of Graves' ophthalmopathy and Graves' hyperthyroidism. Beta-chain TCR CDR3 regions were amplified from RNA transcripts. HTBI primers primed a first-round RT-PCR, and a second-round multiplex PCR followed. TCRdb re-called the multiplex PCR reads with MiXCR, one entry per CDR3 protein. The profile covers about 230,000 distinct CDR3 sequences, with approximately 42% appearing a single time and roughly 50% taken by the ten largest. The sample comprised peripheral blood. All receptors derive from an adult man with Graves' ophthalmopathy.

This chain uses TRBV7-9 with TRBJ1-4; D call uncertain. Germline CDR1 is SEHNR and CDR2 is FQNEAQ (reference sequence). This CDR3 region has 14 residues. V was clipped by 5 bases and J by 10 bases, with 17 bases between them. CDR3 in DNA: TGTGCCAGCAGCCCAGCCCGCGTGACCGGAAAACTGTTTTTT. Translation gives CASSPARVTGKLFF.

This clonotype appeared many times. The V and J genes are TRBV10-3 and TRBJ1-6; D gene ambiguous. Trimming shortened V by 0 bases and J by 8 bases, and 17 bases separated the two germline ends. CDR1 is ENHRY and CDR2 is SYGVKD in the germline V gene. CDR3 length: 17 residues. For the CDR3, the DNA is TGTGCCATCAGTGAGTCGAATGGCTATGGCGGGGATTCACCCCTCCACTTT. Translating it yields CAISESNGYGGDSPLHF.

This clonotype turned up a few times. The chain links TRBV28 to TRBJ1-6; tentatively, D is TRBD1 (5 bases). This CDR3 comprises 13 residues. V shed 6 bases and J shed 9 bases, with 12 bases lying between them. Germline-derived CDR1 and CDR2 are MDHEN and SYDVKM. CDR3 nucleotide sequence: TGTGCCAGCAGATCGGGGGTAGGTTCACCCCTCCACTTT. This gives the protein CASRSGVGSPLHF.

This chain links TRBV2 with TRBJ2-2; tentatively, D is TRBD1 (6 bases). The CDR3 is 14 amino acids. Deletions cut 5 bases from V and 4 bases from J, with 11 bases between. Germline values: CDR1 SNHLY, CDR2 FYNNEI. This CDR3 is CASSQGQLTGELFF. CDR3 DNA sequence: TGTGCCAGCAGTCAGGGACAACTCACCGGGGAGCTGTTTTTT.

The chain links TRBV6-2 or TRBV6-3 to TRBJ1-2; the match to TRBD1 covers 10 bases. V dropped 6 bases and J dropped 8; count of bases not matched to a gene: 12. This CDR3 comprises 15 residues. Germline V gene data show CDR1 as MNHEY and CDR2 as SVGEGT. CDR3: CASSPYRQGAGGYTF. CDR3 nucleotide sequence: TGTGCCAGCAGCCCCTACCGACAGGGGGCGGGAGGCTACACCTTC.

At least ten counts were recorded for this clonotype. Here the CDR3 reads CASSPDMTYGYTF. The CDR3 region has the DNA TGTGCCAGCAGCCCCGACATGACCTATGGCTACACCTTC. The chain combines TRBV7-9 with TRBJ1-2, with D unclear. This CDR3 comprises 13 residues. From germline, CDR1 is SEHNR and CDR2 FQNEAQ (reference sequence). V dropped 5 bases and J dropped 4 bases, with 11 bases sitting between them.

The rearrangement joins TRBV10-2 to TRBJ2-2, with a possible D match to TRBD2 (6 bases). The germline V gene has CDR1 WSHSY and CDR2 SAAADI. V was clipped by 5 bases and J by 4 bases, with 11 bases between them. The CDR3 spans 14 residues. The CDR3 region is CASSYLAITGELFF. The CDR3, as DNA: TGCGCCAGCAGTTATCTAGCGATCACCGGGGAGCTGTTTTTT.

CDR3 protein: CSVGPESAPRAQYF. In DNA, the CDR3 is TGCAGCGTTGGCCCGGAGTCAGCTCCTCGGGCCCAGTACTTC. The gene calls are TRBV29-1 and TRBJ2-5; no clear D. Germline V gene sequence: CDR1 SQVTM, CDR2 ANQGSEA. The length of the CDR3 is 14 residues. Trimming took off 4 bases at V and 9 bases at J, with 21 bases between the two ends.

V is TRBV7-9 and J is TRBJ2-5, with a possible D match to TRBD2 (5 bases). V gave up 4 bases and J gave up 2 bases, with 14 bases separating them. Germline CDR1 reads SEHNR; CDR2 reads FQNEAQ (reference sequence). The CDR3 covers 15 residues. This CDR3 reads CASSSPRGRQETQYF. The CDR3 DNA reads TGTGCCAGCAGCTCCCCCCGGGGTAGACAAGAGACCCAGTACTTC.

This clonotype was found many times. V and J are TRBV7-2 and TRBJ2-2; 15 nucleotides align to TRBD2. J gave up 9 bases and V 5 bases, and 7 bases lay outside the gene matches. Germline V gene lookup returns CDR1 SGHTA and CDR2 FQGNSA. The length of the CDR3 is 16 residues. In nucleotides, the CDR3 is TGTGCCAGCAGCGCCGGACTAGCGGGGGGGCACAGGGAGCTGTTTTTT. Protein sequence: CASSAGLAGGHRELFF.

CDR3 loop: CASSVAVENTEAFF. Written as DNA, the CDR3 is TGCGCCAGCAGTGTGGCGGTGGAGAACACTGAAGCTTTCTTT. The chain recombines TRBV5-1 with TRBJ1-1; no definite D call. V shed 5 bases and J shed 1 base, with 12 bases lying between them. Germline loops: CDR1 SGHRS, CDR2 YFSETQ. CDR3 size: 14 residues.

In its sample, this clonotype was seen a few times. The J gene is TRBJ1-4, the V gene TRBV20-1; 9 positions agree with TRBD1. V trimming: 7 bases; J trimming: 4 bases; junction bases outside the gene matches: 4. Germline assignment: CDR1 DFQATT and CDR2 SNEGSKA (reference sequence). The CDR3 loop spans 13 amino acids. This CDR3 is CSGQTGGNEKLFF. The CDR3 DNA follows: TGCAGTGGCCAGACAGGGGGTAATGAAAAACTGTTTTTT.

CDR3 in DNA: TGCAGTGCTAGAGAAGGAAATACTGTCGGGACCCAGTACTTC. Its translation: CSAREGNTVGTQYF. V and J are TRBV20-1 and TRBJ2-5; D uncertain. The CDR3 covers 14 residues. Germline lookup yields CDR1 DFQATT and CDR2 SNEGSKA (reference sequence). V was shortened by 0 bases and J by 7 bases, with 15 bases between the two germline ends.

CDR3 amino acids: CASSFRQGNQPQHF. DNA for the CDR3: TGTGCCAGCAGTTTTCGGCAGGGCAATCAGCCCCAGCATTTT. V and J are TRBV12-3 or TRBV12-4 and TRBJ1-5, with D hard to call. CDR3 length: 14 amino acids. V was cut by 3 bases and J by 2 bases, with 8 bases left in between.

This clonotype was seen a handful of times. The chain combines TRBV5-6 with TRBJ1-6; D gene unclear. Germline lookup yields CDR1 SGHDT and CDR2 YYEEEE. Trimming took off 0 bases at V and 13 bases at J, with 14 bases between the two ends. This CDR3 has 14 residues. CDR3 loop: CASSLARRPLPLHF. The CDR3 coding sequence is TGTGCCAGCAGCTTGGCCAGAAGACCTTTGCCCCTCCACTTT.

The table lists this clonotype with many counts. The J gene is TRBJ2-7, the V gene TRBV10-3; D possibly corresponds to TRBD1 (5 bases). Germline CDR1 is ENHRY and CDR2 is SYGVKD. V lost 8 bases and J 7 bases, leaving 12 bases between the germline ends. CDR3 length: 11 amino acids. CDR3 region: CAIGQGLEQYF. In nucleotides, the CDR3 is TGTGCCATCGGGCAGGGATTAGAGCAGTACTTC.

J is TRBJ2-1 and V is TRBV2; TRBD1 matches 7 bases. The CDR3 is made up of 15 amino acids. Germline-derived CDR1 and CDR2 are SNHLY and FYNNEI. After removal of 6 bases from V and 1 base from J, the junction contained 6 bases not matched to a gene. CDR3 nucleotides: TGTGCCAGCAGGGAGCAACAGGGGTCCTACAATGAGCAGTTCTTC. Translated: CASREQQGSYNEQFF.